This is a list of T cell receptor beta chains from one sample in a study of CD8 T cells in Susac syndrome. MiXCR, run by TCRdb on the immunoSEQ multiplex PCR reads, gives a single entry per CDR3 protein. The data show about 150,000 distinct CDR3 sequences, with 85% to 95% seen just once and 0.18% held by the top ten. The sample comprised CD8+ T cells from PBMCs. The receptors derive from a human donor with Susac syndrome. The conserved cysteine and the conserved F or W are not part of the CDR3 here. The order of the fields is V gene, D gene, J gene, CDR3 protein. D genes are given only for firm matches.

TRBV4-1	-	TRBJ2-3	ASSHTQRSTDTQY
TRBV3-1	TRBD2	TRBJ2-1	ASSQEWGRSGRAYEQF
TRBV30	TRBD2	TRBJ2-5	AWSVPSGSGETQY
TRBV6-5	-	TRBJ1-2	ASSLSTGSYT
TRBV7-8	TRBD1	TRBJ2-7	ASNQGESYEQY
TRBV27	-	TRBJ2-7	ASSPGTLTEQY
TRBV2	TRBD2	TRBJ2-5	ASILAGKETQY
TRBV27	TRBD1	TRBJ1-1	ASRRGPNTEAF
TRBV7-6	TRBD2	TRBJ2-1	ASSLLAGGGNEQF
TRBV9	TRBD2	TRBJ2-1	ASSATGTINNEQF
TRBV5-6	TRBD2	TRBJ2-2	ASSFGSGFTGELF
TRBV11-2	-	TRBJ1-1	ASSSTGSEAF
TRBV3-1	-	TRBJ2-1	ASSLPTFPDEQF
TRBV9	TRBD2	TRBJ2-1	ASSAPLAGGGNEQF
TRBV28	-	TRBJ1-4	ASSSPGGGEKLF
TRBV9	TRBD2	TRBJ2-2	ASSERLAGVAGELF
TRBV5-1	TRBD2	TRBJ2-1	ASSSTTSGRGIGSYNEQF
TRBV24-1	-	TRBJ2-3	ATSDSPSSDTQY
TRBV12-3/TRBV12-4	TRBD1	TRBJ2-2	ASSDRGNTGELF
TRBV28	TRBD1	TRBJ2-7	ASSWGTGRNEQY
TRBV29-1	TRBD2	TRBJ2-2	SVDASGRTGELF
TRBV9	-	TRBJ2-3	ASSVYADTQY
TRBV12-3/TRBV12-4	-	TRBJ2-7	ASSSSLHISYEQY
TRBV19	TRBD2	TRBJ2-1	ASSISSGSSYNEQF